These T cell receptor beta chains were read from a single sample in a study of regulatory T cells in long-lasting Graves disease. TCRdb passed the multiplex PCR reads through MiXCR, listing each CDR3 protein once. The repertoire has under 350,000 distinct CDR3 sequences, around 20% of them found once; the top ten carry roughly 50%. The sample in question was peripheral blood mononuclear cells (PBMCs), obtained when the disease was refractory, from a patient treated with antithyroid drugs. These receptors all stem from a female donor with Graves disease. Both conserved end residues are part of each CDR3. Each record gives: clone size, J gene, V gene, D gene, CDR3 protein. The D gene is left open where the match is weak. Where a row states a size, it is once, few, many or the class of an expanded clone; other rows omit it.

NA	TRBJ2-1	TRBV7-2	TRBD2	CASSLRGTSGSFEQFF
NA	TRBJ1-1	TRBV12-3/TRBV12-4	NA	CASSVQGYMNTEAFF
NA	TRBJ2-7	TRBV4-3	NA	CASSQDSPIGGANYEQYF
few	TRBJ2-4	TRBV18	TRBD1	CASSGTGGPFKNIQYF
NA	TRBJ2-2	TRBV5-5	TRBD2	CASSLVGQAGVYLAGELFF
NA	TRBJ2-1	TRBV28	TRBD2	CASSSSGVYNEQFF
NA	TRBJ1-2	TRBV30	TRBD1	CAWSGRGQLGYGYTF
many	TRBJ2-7	TRBV6-9	TRBD2	CASSYGREGHYEQYF
many	TRBJ1-4	TRBV12-3/TRBV12-4	TRBD1	CASSDPRGESEKLFF
NA	TRBJ2-3	TRBV7-9	NA	CASSFGPVPGTDTQYF
few	TRBJ2-3	TRBV6-1	TRBD2	CASSETSGRSTDTQYF
NA	TRBJ1-5	TRBV6-1	NA	CASTQKGPGQPQHF